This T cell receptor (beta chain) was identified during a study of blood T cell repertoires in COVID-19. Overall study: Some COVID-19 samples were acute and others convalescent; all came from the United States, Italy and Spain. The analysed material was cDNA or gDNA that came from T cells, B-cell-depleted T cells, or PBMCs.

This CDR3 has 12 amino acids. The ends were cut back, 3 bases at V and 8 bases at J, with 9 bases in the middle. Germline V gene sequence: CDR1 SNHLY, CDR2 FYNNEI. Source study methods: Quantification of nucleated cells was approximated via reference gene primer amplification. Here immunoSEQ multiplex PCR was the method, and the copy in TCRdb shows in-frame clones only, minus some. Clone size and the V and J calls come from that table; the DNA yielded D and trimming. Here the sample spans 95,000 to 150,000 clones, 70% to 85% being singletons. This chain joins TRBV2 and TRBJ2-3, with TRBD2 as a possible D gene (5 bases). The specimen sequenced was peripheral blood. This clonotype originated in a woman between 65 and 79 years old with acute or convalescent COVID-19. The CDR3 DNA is TGTGCCAGCAGTGAGGCCGCGGGTACGCAGTATTTT. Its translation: CASSEAAGTQYF.